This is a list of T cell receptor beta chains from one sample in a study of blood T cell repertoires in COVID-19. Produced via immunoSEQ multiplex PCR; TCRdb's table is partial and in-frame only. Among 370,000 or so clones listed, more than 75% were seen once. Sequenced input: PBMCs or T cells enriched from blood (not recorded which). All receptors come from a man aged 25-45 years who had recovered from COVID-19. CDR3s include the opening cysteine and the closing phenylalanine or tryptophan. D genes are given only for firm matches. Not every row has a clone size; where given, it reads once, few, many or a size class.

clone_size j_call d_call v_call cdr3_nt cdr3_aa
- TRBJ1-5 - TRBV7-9 TGTGCCAGCAGCAATAAAACGGGATATAGCAATCAGCCCCAGCATTTT CASSNKTGYSNQPQHF
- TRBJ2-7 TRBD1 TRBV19 TGTGCCAGTAGTGTTGGACAGGGATATACCTACGAGCAGTACTTC CASSVGQGYTYEQYF
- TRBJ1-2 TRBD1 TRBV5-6 TGTGCCAGCTCCCGGGGACAGGGCAACATGGCTAACTATGGCTACACCTTC CASSRGQGNMANYGYTF
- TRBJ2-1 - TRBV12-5 TGTGCTAGTGCCACCCCCCACTATTCTGAGCAGTTCTTC CASATPHYSEQFF
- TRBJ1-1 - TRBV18 TGTGCCAGCTCCCCCCAGGACATGAACACTGAAGCTTTCTTT CASSPQDMNTEAFF
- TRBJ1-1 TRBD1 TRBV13 TGTGCCAGCAGCTTAGGAGGGACAGGGGGCGCGAACACTGAAGCTTTCTTT CASSLGGTGGANTEAFF
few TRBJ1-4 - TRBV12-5 TGTGCTAGTGGGAGATCTAATGAAAAACTGTTTTTT CASGRSNEKLFF
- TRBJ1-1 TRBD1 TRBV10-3 TGTGCCATCAGAGATACCGGACAGGGCGGAACTGAAGCTTTCTTT CAIRDTGQGGTEAFF
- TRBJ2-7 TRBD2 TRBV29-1 TGCAGCGTTGAAGAACTAGCGGGGACCTACTACGAGCAGTACTTC CSVEELAGTYYEQYF
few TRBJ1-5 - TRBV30 TGTGCCTGGAGTGAAGAGAGGGATCAGCCCCAGCATTTT CAWSEERDQPQHF
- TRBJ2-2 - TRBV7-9 TGTGCCAGCAGCTTAGTAACCGGGGAGCTGTTTTTT CASSLVTGELFF
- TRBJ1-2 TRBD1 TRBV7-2 TGTGCCAGCAGCCAGGGGGTGGCAGCTAACTATGGCTACACCTTC CASSQGVAANYGYTF
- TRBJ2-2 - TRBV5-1 TGCGCCAGCAGCTTTCAGGTGGGGCCAACCGGGGAGCTGTTTTTT CASSFQVGPTGELFF